This TCR beta chain was sequenced during a study of Ad26.COV2.S vaccination and SARS-CoV-2 variants. The wider study: Donor got 5x10^10 or 1x10^11 viral particles of Ad26.COV2.S.

The CDR3 loop spans 15 amino acids. V lost 2 bases, J lost 2 bases, and 4 bases stayed unmatched. Germline CDR1 MNHNY, CDR2 SVGAGI (reference sequence). This clone was seen a few times. Its target is not known. Study-level points and caveats: Among vaccine recipients, spike-specific TCR breadth exceeded that of placebo recipients.

Treatment reported: 19 received Ad26.COV2.S at low or high dose, single or two shots; 5 received placebo; per-sample allocation not given. Sampling occurred on day 63 after the first vaccine or placebo injection. Clones were read by immunoSEQ multiplex PCR, and TCRdb kept only the in-frame ones, dropping some. The sample has about 330,000 clones; roughly nine tenths are singletons. The sample here was peripheral blood, taken in a trial of Ad26.COV2.S vaccine versus placebo. The gene calls are TRBV6-6 and TRBJ2-3, with TRBD1 matching over 7 bases. This clonotype was sampled from a person aged 18 to 59 who received the Ad26.COV2.S COVID-19 vaccine or a placebo. CDR3 region: CASSYQGQHTDTQYF. In nucleotides, the CDR3 is TGTGCCAGCAGTTACCAGGGACAGCACACAGATACGCAGTATTTT.